This T cell receptor (beta chain) emerged from a study of patients and donors after allogeneic stem cell transplantation. CDR3 length: 16 amino acids. Germline V lookup: CDR1 SGHTS, CDR2 YDEGEE. Between the trimmed V and J ends, which lost 3 bases and 6 bases, there was a span of 21 bases. TCRdb re-analysed the RT-PCR reads in MiXCR, keeping a single row per CDR3 protein. The sample lists about 230,000 distinct CDR3 sequences, over 12% seen once, with under 14% in the top ten. This clonotype was detected many times. This chain uses TRBV5-8 with TRBJ1-1; TRBD1 is a possible D gene (6 bases). The origin of this receptor is a human donor who was either an allogeneic HSCT recipient or a stem cell or donor lymphocyte infusion donor (not recorded which). It is not recorded whose cells these are; they may come from a transplant donor. Sequencing was carried out using blood, either unsorted or a sorted T cell fraction (not recorded which). The CDR3 reads CASSSGQWRVISEAFF. The CDR3 bases are TGTGCCAGCAGCTCTGGACAGTGGAGGGTCATATCTGAAGCTTTCTTT.